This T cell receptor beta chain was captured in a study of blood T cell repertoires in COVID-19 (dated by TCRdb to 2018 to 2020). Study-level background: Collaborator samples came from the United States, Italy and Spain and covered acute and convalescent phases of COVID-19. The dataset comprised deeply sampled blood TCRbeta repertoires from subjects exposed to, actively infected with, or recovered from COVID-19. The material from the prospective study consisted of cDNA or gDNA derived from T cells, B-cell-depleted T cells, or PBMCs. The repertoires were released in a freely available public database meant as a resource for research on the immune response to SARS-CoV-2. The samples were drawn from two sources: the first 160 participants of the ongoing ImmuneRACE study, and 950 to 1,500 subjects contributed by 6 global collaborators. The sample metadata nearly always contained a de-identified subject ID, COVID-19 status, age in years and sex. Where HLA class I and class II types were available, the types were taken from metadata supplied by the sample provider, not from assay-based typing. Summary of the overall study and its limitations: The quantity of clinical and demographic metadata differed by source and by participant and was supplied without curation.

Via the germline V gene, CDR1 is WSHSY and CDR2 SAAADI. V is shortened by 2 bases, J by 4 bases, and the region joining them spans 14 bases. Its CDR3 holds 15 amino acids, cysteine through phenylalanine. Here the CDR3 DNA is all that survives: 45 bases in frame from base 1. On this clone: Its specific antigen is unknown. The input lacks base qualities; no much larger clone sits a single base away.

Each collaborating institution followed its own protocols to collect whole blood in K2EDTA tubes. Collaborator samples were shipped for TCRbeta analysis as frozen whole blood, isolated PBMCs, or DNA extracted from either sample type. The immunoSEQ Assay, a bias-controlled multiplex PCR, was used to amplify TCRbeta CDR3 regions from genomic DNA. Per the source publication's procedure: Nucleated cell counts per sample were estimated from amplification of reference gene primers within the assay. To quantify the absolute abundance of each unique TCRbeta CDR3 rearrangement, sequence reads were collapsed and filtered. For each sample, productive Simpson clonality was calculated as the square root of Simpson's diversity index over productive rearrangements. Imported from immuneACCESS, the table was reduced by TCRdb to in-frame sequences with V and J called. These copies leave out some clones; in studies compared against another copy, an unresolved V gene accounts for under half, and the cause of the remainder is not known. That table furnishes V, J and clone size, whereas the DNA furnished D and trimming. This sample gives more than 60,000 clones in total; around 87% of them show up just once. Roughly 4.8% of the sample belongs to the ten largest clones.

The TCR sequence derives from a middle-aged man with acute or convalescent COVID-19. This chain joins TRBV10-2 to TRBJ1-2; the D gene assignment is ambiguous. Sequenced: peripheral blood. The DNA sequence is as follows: TGCGCCAGCAGTGAGCGAGGCACCCCCGTCTATGGCTACACCTTC. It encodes CASSERGTPVYGYTF.